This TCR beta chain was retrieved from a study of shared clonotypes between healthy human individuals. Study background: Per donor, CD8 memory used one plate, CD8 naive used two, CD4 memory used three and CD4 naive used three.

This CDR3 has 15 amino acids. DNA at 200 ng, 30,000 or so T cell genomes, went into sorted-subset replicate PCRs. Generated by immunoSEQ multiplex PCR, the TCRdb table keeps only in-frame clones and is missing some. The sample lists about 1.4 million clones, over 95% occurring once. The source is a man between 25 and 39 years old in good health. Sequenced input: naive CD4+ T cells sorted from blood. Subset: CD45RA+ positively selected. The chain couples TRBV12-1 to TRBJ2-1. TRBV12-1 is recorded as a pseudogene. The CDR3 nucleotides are TGTGCCAGCAGCTTTGAGGGGGGAGGTTTGAATGAGCAGTTCTTC. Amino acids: CASSFEGGGLNEQFF.